This TCR beta chain came from a study of early T cells in non-severe SARS-CoV-2 infection (dated by TCRdb to about 2021). For the study in its entirety: Because TCR sequencing relied on bulk RNA taken from unsorted whole blood, pairing of alpha and beta chains was not possible.

V was cut back by 6 bases and J by 2 bases, leaving a gap of 16 bases between them. CDR1 SGHAT and CDR2 FQNNGV are derived from the germline V gene. The cysteine opens and the phenylalanine closes a CDR3 of 16 amino acids. The CDR3 DNA has 48 bases and is translated from base 1. Library creation used 5' RACE. The listed sequencing device is NextSeq 500. The TCR library protocol attached unique molecular identifiers to individual cDNA molecules to correct for sequencing error and PCR bias. TCR alpha and beta chains were both sequenced, and the abundances of alpha and beta sequences in each sample were closely correlated with each other. The authors' pipeline ran thus. Decombinator V4 was used to perform V gene, J gene and CDR3 annotation of TCR sequences. Expanded TCRs were defined as changing significantly between any two time points under a Poisson model with p below 0.0001. TCR abundances were normalised to the total number of TCRs sequenced per sample and expressed as counts per million. TRAV1-2 paired with TRAJ12, TRAJ20 or TRAJ33 defined MAIT TCRs, while TRAV10 paired with TRAJ18 defined iNKT TCRs. VDJdb, accessed on 1 November 2021, was searched for TCRs annotated for CMV, EBV and SARS-CoV-2, and TCRs annotated for more than one antigen were excluded. TCRdb reprocessing: public reads trimmed at Q25 with fastp, clones called with MiXCR, in-frame beta chains kept. Merged by CDR3 protein, the rows form single entries marked with the most common genes and DNA. Clone size and V and J calls follow TCRdb, not the original study. For this sample the table gives roughly 26,000 distinct CDR3 sequences, of which approximately 4.1% were detected only once. The ten largest account for 6.2% of the sample.

On this clonotype: No antigen is known for it. Per-base qualities were not stored, and no clone one base away is much larger.

Overall results and qualifications from the work: VDJdb matching was skewed toward anti-spike CD8 responses and likely underestimated virus-specific expansions by missing private and CD4 specificities.

The study was a case-control design nested within a healthcare worker cohort in London, UK, with weekly nasopharyngeal swab PCR tests and blood sampling. Healthcare workers were recruited between 23 and 31 March 2020, during the week of the UK lockdown, and were followed weekly for up to about 16 weeks. This receptor was identified in an adult who was a healthcare worker with PCR-confirmed SARS-CoV-2 infection or an uninfected control (not recorded which). Sequenced: whole blood. The rearranged segments are TRBV11-2 and TRBJ2-2, and TRBD2 may be the D gene, going by 5 matching bases. The CDR3 loop reads CASRLRGAENTGELFF. The base sequence is TGTGCCAGCAGACTGAGAGGAGCGGAAAACACCGGGGAGCTGTTTTTT.